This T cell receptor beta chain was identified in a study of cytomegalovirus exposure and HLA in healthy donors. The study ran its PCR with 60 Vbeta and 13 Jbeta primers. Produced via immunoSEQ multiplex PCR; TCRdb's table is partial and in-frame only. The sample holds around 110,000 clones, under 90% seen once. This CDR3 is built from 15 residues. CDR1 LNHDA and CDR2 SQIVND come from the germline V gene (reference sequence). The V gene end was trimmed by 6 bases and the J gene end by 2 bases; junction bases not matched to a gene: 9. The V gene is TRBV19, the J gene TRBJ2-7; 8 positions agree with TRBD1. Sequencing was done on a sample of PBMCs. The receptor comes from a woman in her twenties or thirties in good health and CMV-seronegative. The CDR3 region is CASSTQGASTYEQYF. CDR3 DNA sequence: TGTGCCAGTAGCACGCAGGGGGCCTCCACCTACGAGCAGTACTTC.